Given below is one TCR beta chain in context. The antigen remains unidentified. These data come from a study of PD-1 blockade in mismatch repair-deficient tumors. Study-wide context: Patients had roughly twelve mismatch repair-deficient cancer types, all previously treated and progressing. General study points: After pembrolizumab, tumor-resident clones rose rapidly, then generally contracted before radiologic responses.

Data came from immunoSEQ multiplex PCR; TCRdb stores just in-frame clones and leaves some out. The sample has tens of thousands of clones, roughly three quarters seen once. PCR or immunohistochemistry showed mismatch repair deficiency in every enrolled patient. TCR sequencing covered a few patients who responded to pembrolizumab. Germline V lookup: CDR1 SGHNT, CDR2 YENEEA. V lost 1 base, J lost 6 bases, and 6 bases stayed unmatched. CDR3 length: 15 residues. This receptor was taken from an adult with mismatch repair-deficient cancer. This material consisted of peripheral blood, taken 4 weeks after starting pembrolizumab. The chain carries TRBV11-3 and TRBJ2-1; TRBD2 matches at 7 bases. CDR3: CASSLGLAETNEQFF. The CDR3 DNA is TGTGCCAGCAGCTTAGGTCTAGCGGAGACCAATGAGCAGTTCTTC.